Shown below are 23 T cell receptor beta chains from a single sample sequenced in a study of resident and recirculating memory T cells in vitiligo. The data were produced by immunoSEQ multiplex PCR, yet TCRdb's version contains in-frame clones alone and is incomplete. The repertoire holds 70,000 to 75,000 clones, about 89% seen once, with over 4.5% in the top ten. Sequencing was carried out using blood. The receptor source for this set is a male donor with vitiligo.

The gene calls are TRBV15 and TRBJ1-6, with 8 nucleotides matching TRBD1. The V and J ends lost 0 bases and 6 bases, in that order; junction bases with no gene match: 1. CDR3 length: 15 residues. In germline, CDR1 is LNHNV, CDR2 YYDKDF (reference sequence). The CDR3 nucleotides are TGTGCCACCAGCAGAGATCAGGGGGCTAATTCACCCCTCCACTTT. This codes for CATSRDQGANSPLHF.

This chain links TRBV29-1 with TRBJ2-2; D is possibly TRBD2 (5 bases). Trimming took off 7 bases at V and 0 bases at J, with 12 bases between the two ends. This CDR3 comprises 14 residues. Germline assignment: CDR1 SQVTM and CDR2 ANQGSEA. The CDR3 spells CSAPADANTGELFF. The DNA for the CDR3 is TGCAGCGCCCCAGCGGACGCGAACACCGGGGAGCTGTTTTTT.

The chain is built from TRBV19 and TRBJ2-7, with a possible D match to TRBD2 (5 bases). The CDR3 sequence is 13 residues long. CDR1 and CDR2 (germline): LNHDA, SQIVND (reference sequence). The ends were cut back, 5 bases at V and 7 bases at J, with 15 bases in the middle. CDR3 sequence (DNA): TGTGCCAGTAGTTCTGCCGGACGAGGGGAGCAGTACTTC. It yields the protein CASSSAGRGEQYF.

The chain joins TRBV6-6 to TRBJ1-4, with 7 nucleotides matching TRBD1. The CDR3 extends over 13 amino acids. Trimming at V came to 10 bases and at J to 2 bases, leaving 4 bases not matched to a gene. Per the germline V gene, CDR1 is MNHNY and CDR2 is SVGAGI (reference sequence). The DNA of the CDR3 is TGTGCCACCAGGGACAGCACTAATGAAAAACTGTTTTTT. Translation gives CATRDSTNEKLFF.

V gene TRBV7-6 combines with J gene TRBJ1-4; 7 nucleotides agree with TRBD1. V shed 0 bases, J shed 15 bases, and the junction held 7 bases outside the gene matches. The CDR3 has 13 residues. Germline CDR1 and CDR2: SGHVS and FNYEAQ. The CDR3 DNA follows: TGTGCCAGCAGCTTAGCGACAGGGAAGGGAATGTTTTTT. This encodes CASSLATGKGMFF.

CDR3 protein: CASSTDSTNEKLFF. CDR3 coding DNA: TGTGCCAGCAGCACCGACAGTACTAATGAAAAACTGTTTTTT. The chain recombines TRBV5-6 with TRBJ1-4; tentatively, D is TRBD1 (5 bases). Per germline, CDR1 SGHDT and CDR2 YYEEEE. Trimming left V 4 bases short and J 2 bases short, with 9 bases between. The CDR3 loop spans 14 amino acids.

The V and J genes are TRBV15 and TRBJ1-2; no reliable D call. The CDR3 is 18 residues long. The germline CDR1 and CDR2 sequences are LNHNV and YYDKDF (reference sequence). V was trimmed by 0 bases and J by 1 base, leaving 18 bases between them. The CDR3 nucleotides read TGTGCCACCAGCAGAGATCGGGGAGCACAAGGAAATAACTATGGCTACACCTTC. It translates to CATSRDRGAQGNNYGYTF.

This clone appeared once. The V call is TRBV7-2, the J call TRBJ2-1; no clear D. Germline V gene lookup returns CDR1 SGHTA and CDR2 FQGNSA. The CDR3 sequence is 13 residues long. Trimming stripped 3 bases from V and 9 bases from J, with 12 bases between. Here the CDR3 reads CASSFREVIEQFF. CDR3 in DNA: TGTGCCAGCAGCTTTCGTGAGGTAATTGAGCAGTTCTTC.

The rearrangement uses TRBV19 and TRBJ1-2, with D maybe TRBD1 (6 bases). V dropped 3 bases and J dropped 4 bases, with 12 bases sitting between them. Germline V gene lookup returns CDR1 LNHDA and CDR2 SQIVND (reference sequence). This CDR3 is 14 amino acids long. The CDR3 is CASSMDGGLYGYTF. CDR3 DNA: TGTGCCAGTAGTATGGACGGGGGGCTCTATGGCTACACCTTC.

This chain uses TRBV6-6 with TRBJ1-2; the D is unclear. Germline CDR1 reads MNHNY; CDR2 reads SVGAGI (reference sequence). This CDR3 has 13 amino acids. Between the trimmed V and J ends, which lost 0 bases and 10 bases, there was a span of 12 bases. In DNA, the CDR3 is TGTGCCAGCAGTTACTCGTACACGGGAGTCTACACCTTC. It codes for CASSYSYTGVYTF.

Only one count was recorded for this clone. One end of the junction varies from germline; a read error may be responsible. The rearrangement uses TRBV11-2 and TRBJ2-7, with D possibly matching TRBD2 (5 bases). The CDR3 totals 15 residues. Looked up from germline, CDR1 is SGHAT and CDR2 is FQNNGV. CDR3: CASSLDWDTRGEQYF. The CDR3 DNA is TGTGCCAGCAGCCTAGATTGGGATACTCGGGGTGAGCAGTACTTC.

The chain combines TRBV6-5 with TRBJ2-7; 9 bases match TRBD1. This CDR3 has 15 amino acids. Germline V gives CDR1 MNHEY, CDR2 SVGAGI. J gave up 2 bases and V 6 bases, and 8 bases lay outside the gene matches. Here the CDR3 reads CASRRRGQGPYEQYF. The CDR3 DNA reads TGTGCCAGCAGGAGGAGGGGACAGGGACCCTACGAGCAGTACTTC.

The gene calls are TRBV4-2 and TRBJ2-1; D is perhaps TRBD2 (7 bases). The germline gives CDR1 LGHNA, CDR2 YNFKEQ. Between the trimmed V and J ends, which lost 1 base and 7 bases, there was a span of 20 bases. CDR3 length equals 17 residues. The CDR3 nucleotides read TGTGCCAGCAGCCAAGCTTCGGCGAGGGGGGGGAATAATGAGCAGTTCTTC. This sequence encodes CASSQASARGGNNEQFF.

This chain joins TRBV28 and TRBJ2-3; 8 bases line up with TRBD2. The V and J ends lost 6 bases and 10 bases, in that order; junction bases with no gene match: 12. The CDR3 loop spans 14 amino acids. In germline, CDR1 is MDHEN, CDR2 SYDVKM. CDR3 bases: TGTGCCAGCAGACCCGGGACTAGATACACCCCGCAGTATTTT. The encoded protein is CASRPGTRYTPQYF.

The genes are TRBV23-1 and TRBJ2-7, with D perhaps TRBD2 (5 bases). TRBV23-1 is reported as an ORF; its role is uncertain. This CDR3 spans 17 amino acids. Trimming stripped 0 bases from V and 4 bases from J, with 19 bases between. The CDR3 loop is CASSQSGSLTPLYEQYF. CDR3 nucleotides: TGCGCCAGCAGTCAATCGGGGAGCTTAACCCCACTTTACGAGCAGTACTTC.

The genes are TRBV5-4 and TRBJ1-2; a possible D gene is TRBD1 (6 bases). Trimming took off 3 bases at V and 2 bases at J, with 14 bases between the two ends. The CDR3 length is 15 residues. Germline assignment: CDR1 SGHNT and CDR2 YYREEE (reference sequence). The CDR3 sequence: CASSSDSRPNYGYTF. The CDR3 coding sequence is TGTGCCAGCAGCTCGGACAGCCGCCCCAACTATGGCTACACCTTC. Using reference TRBV5-4 and TRBJ1-2 for the parts outside the CDR3, the full variable domain is ETGVTQSPTHLIKTRGQQVTLRCSSQSGHNTVSWYQQALGQGPQFIFQYYREEENGRGNFPPRFSGLQFPNYSSELNVNALELDDSALYLCASSSDSRPNYGYTFGSGTRLTVV.

The chain employs TRBV28 and TRBJ1-2, with D tentatively TRBD1 (5 bases). This CDR3 contains 13 residues. Deletions cut 2 bases from V and 8 bases from J, with 12 bases between. CDR1 is MDHEN and CDR2 is SYDVKM in the germline V gene. The CDR3 is CASSLGQGEGYTF. CDR3 in DNA: TGTGCCAGCAGTTTAGGGCAGGGTGAAGGCTACACCTTC.

The chain carries TRBV19 and TRBJ1-2, with unresolved D. This CDR3 is built from 13 residues. The germline V gene has CDR1 LNHDA and CDR2 SQIVND (reference sequence). Trimming removed 4 bases from V and 4 bases from J, with 10 bases in between. The CDR3 loop is CASSTGLGYGYTF. CDR3 coding DNA: TGTGCCAGTAGTACAGGTTTAGGCTATGGCTACACCTTC. Full variable domain (rest looked up from reference TRBV19 and TRBJ1-2): DGGITQSPKYLFRKEGQNVTLSCEQNLNHDAMYWYRQDPGQGLRLIYYSQIVNDFQKGDIAEGYSVSREKKESFPLTVTSAQKNPTAFYLCASSTGLGYGYTFGSGTRLTVV.

This chain connects TRBV4-2 to TRBJ2-1, with 11 bases fitting TRBD1. Germline assignment: CDR1 LGHNA and CDR2 YNFKEQ. J gave up 7 bases and V 5 bases, and 4 bases lay outside the gene matches. The CDR3 is made up of 14 amino acids. For the CDR3, the DNA is TGTGCCAGCAGCTCGGGACAGGGGGAGAATGAGCAGTTCTTC. Protein sequence: CASSSGQGENEQFF.

The V and J genes are TRBV15 and TRBJ1-1; 9 positions match TRBD1. V shed 4 bases and J 0 bases; nucleotides not matched to a gene: 9. The germline V gene encodes CDR1 LNHNV and CDR2 YYDKDF (reference sequence). This CDR3 region has 17 residues. The CDR3 region is CATSTGDRASMNTEAFF. The CDR3 DNA is TGTGCCACCAGCACGGGGGACAGGGCTTCAATGAACACTGAAGCTTTCTTT.

The chain combines TRBV27 with TRBJ1-1, with 7 bases identical to TRBD1. CDR3 length: 15 amino acids. V trimming: 6 bases; J trimming: 1 base; junction bases outside the gene matches: 8. Germline CDR1 reads MNHEY; CDR2 reads SMNVEV (reference sequence). Here the CDR3 DNA reads TGTGCCAGCAGCTCAAAGGACAGGAAGAACACTGAAGCTTTCTTT. Residues: CASSSKDRKNTEAFF.

The V and J genes are TRBV5-6 and TRBJ2-5; TRBD2 aligns across 7 bases. This CDR3 contains 13 residues. Germline lookup yields CDR1 SGHDT and CDR2 YYEEEE. V lost 4 bases to trimming and J lost 5 bases; unmatched junction nucleotides: 5. The CDR3, as DNA: TGTGCCAGCAGCCCCGGACTAGGTGAGACCCAGTACTTC. It specifies CASSPGLGETQYF. Full variable domain (missing parts from reference TRBV5-6 and TRBJ2-5): DAGVTQSPTHLIKTRGQQVTLRCSPKSGHDTVSWYQQALGQGPQFIFQYYEEEERQRGNFPDRFSGHQFPNYSSELNVNALLLGDSALYLCASSPGLGETQYFGPGTRLLVL.

The genes are TRBV5-4 and TRBJ2-2; D possibly corresponds to TRBD2 (6 bases). V was shortened by 4 bases and J by 10 bases, with 14 bases between the two germline ends. In germline, CDR1 is SGHNT, CDR2 YYREEE (reference sequence). The CDR3 totals 13 residues. CDR3 nucleotide sequence: TGTGCCAGCAGCCGCCCGGGGGAGGAGGAGCTGTTTTTT. This sequence encodes CASSRPGEEELFF.